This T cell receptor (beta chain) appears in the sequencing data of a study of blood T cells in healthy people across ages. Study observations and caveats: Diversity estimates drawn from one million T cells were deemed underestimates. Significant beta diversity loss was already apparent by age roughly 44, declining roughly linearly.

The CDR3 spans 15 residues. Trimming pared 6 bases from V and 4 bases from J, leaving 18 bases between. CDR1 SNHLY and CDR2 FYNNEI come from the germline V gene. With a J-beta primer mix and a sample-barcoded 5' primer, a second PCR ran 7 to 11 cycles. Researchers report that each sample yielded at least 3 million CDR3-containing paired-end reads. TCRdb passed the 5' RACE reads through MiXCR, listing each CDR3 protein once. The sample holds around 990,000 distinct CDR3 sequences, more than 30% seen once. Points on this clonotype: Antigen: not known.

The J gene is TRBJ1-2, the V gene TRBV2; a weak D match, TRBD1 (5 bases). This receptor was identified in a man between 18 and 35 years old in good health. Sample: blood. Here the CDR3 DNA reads TGTGCCAGCAGATCCGGACACACAGTGGGCTATGGCTACACCTTC. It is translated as CASRSGHTVGYGYTF.